The 2 T cell receptor beta chains given below trace back to one sample, sequenced in a study of blood T cell repertoires in COVID-19. Clones were sequenced by immunoSEQ multiplex PCR, and TCRdb holds only the in-frame ones, with some missing. The sample has 360,000 or so clones, about nine tenths seen once. Sequenced material: PBMCs or T cells enriched from blood (not recorded which). These receptors all come from a woman in her 30s who had been exposed to COVID-19.

The V call is TRBV28, the J call TRBJ2-4, with 9 bases that match TRBD2. The V and J ends lost 2 bases and 3 bases, in that order; junction bases with no gene match: 17. The CDR3 covers 20 residues. Germline V gene data show CDR1 as MDHEN and CDR2 as SYDVKM. The CDR3 reads CASSLLWPRGGRVDKNIQYF. The CDR3 nucleotides are TGTGCCAGCAGTTTACTCTGGCCTCGGGGCGGGAGGGTGGACAAAAACATTCAGTACTTC. Drawing the rest from reference TRBV28 and TRBJ2-4, the complete variable domain is DVKVTQSSRYLVKRTGEKVFLECVQDMDHENMFWYRQDPGLGLRLIYFSYDVKMKEKGDIPEGYSVSREKKERFSLILESASTNQTSMYLCASSLLWPRGGRVDKNIQYFGAGTRLSVL.

About this clone itself: The sample has other DNA sequences that encode this CDR3 too. This sequence joins TRBV6-5 and TRBJ2-1; TRBD2 matches 8 bases. The length of the CDR3 is 15 residues. Germline CDR1 MNHEY, CDR2 SVGAGI. V was pared by 2 bases and J by 7 bases, with 7 bases of the junction left unmatched. CDR3 DNA: TGTGCCAGCAGTTACGGAGCGGGAGCGAGTAATGAGCAGTTCTTC. It specifies CASSYGAGASNEQFF.